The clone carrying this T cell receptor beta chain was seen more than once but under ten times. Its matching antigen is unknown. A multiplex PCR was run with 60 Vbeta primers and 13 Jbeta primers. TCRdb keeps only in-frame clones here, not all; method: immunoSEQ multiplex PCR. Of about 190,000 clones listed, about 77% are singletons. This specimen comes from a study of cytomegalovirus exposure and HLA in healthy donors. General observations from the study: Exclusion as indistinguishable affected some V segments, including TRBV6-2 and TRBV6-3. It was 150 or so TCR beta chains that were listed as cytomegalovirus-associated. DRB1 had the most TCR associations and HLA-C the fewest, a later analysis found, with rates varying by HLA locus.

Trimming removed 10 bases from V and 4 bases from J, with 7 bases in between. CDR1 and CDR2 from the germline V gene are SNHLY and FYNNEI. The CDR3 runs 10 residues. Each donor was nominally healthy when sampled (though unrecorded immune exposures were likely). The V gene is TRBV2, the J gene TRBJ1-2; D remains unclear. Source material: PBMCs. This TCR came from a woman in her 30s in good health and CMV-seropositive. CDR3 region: CATSVYGYTF. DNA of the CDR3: TGTGCCACCTCGGTCTATGGCTACACCTTC. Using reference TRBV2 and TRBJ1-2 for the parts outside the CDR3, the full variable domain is EPEVTQTPSHQVTQMGQEVILRCVPISNHLYFYWYRQILGQKVEFLVSFYNNEISEKSEIFDDQFSVERPDGSNFTLKIRSTKLEDSAMYFCATSVYGYTFGSGTRLTVV.